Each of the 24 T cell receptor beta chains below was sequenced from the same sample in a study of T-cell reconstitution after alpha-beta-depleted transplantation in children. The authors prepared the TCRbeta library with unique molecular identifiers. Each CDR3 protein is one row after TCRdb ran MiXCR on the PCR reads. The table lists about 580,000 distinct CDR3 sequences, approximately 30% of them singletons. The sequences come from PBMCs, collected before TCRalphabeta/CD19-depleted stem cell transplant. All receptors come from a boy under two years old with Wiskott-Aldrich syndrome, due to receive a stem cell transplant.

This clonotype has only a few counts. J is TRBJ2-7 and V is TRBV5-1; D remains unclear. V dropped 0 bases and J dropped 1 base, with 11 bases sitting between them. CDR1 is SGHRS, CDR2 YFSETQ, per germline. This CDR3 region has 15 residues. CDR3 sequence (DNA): TGCGCCAGCAGCTTGGAGGTCGGCTCTTCCTACGAGCAGTACTTC. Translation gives CASSLEVGSSYEQYF.

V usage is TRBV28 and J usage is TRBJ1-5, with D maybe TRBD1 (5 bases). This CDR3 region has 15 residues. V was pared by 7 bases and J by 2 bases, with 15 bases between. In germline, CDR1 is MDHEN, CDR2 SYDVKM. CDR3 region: CASTPAVGGNQPQHF. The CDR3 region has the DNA TGTGCCAGCACCCCAGCGGTGGGGGGCAATCAGCCCCAGCATTTT.

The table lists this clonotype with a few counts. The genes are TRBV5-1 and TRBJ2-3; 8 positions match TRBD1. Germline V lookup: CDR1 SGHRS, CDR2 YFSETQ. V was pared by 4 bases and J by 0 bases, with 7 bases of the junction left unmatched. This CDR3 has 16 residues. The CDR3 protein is CASSTRQGLSTDTQYF. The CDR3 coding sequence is TGCGCCAGCAGCACCCGACAGGGGCTCAGCACAGATACGCAGTATTTT.

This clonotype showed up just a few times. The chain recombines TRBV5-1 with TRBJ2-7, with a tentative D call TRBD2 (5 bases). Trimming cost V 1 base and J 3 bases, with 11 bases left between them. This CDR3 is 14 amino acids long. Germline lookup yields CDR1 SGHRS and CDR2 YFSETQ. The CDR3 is CASSLSGENYEQYF. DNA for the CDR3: TGCGCCAGCAGCTTGTCTGGGGAGAACTACGAGCAGTACTTC. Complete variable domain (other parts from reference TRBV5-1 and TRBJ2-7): KAGVTQTPRYLIKTRGQQVTLSCSPISGHRSVSWYQQTPGQGLQFLFEYFSETQRNKGNFPGRFSGRQFSNSRSEMNVSTLELGDSALYLCASSLSGENYEQYFGPGTRLTVT.

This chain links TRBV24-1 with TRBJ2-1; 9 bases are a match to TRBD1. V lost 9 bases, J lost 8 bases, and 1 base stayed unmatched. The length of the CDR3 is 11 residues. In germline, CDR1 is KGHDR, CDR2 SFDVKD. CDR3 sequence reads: CATRQGDEQFF. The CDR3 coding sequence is TGTGCCACCCGACAGGGGGATGAGCAGTTCTTC.

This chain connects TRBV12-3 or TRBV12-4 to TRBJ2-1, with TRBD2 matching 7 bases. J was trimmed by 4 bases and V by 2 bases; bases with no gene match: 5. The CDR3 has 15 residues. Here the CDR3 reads CASSLKAGTYNEQFF. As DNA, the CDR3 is TGTGCCAGCAGTTTAAAAGCGGGGACTTACAATGAGCAGTTCTTC.

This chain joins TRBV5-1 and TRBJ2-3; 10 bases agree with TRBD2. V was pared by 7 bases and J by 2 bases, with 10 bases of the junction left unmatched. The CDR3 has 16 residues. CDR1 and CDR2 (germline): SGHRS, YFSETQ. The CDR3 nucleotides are TGCGCCAGCGAGCGTAGCGGGAGGCCCGACACAGATACGCAGTATTTT. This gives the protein CASERSGRPDTDTQYF.

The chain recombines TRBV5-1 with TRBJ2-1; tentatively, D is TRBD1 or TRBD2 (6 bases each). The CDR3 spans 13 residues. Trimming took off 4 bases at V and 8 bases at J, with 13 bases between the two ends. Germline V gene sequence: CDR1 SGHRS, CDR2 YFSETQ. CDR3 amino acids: CASSRGVRDEQFF. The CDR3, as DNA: TGCGCCAGCAGCAGGGGGGTAAGGGATGAGCAGTTCTTC.

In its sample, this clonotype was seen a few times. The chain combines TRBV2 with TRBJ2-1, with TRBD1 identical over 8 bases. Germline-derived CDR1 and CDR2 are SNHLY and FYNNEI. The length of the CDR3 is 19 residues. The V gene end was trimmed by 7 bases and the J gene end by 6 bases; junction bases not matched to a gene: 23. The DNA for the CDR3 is TGTGCCAGCACAAGTTACTTGGACAGGGTTGTTCTAACAGGCAATGAGCAGTTCTTC. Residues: CASTSYLDRVVLTGNEQFF. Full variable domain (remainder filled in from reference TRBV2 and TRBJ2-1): EPEVTQTPSHQVTQMGQEVILRCVPISNHLYFYWYRQILGQKVEFLVSFYNNEISEKSEIFDDQFSVERPDGSNFTLKIRSTKLEDSAMYFCASTSYLDRVVLTGNEQFFGPGTRLTVL.

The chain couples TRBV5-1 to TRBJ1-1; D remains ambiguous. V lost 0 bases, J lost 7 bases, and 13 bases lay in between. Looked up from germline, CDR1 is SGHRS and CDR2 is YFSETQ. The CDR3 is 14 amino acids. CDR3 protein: CASSLDGFKFEAFF. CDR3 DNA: TGCGCCAGCAGCTTGGATGGCTTTAAATTTGAAGCTTTCTTT.

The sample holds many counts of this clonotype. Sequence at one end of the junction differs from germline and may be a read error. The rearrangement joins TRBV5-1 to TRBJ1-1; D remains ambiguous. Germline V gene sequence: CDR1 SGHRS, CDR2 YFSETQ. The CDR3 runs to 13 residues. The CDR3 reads CASSLDLNTEAFF. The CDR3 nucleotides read TGTGCCAGCAGCTTAGACCTGAACACTGAAGCTTTCTTT.

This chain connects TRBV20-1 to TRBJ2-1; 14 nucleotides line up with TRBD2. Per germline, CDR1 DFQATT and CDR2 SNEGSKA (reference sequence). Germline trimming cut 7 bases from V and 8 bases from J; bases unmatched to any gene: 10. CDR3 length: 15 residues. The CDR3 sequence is CSVTPGLAGVYEQFF. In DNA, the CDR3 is TGCAGTGTTACCCCGGGACTAGCGGGAGTTTATGAGCAGTTCTTC.

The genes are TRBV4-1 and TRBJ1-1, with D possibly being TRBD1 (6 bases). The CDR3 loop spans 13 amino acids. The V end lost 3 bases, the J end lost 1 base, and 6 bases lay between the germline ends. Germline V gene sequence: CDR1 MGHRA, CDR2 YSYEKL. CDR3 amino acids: CASSQGANTEAFF. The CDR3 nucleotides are TGCGCCAGCAGCCAGGGGGCGAACACTGAAGCTTTCTTT.

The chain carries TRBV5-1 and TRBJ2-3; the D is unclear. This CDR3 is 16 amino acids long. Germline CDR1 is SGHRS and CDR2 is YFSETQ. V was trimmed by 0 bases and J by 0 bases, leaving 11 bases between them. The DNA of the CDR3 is TGCGCCAGCAGCTTGGTGTCGGCCCCCAGCACAGATACGCAGTATTTT. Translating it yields CASSLVSAPSTDTQYF.

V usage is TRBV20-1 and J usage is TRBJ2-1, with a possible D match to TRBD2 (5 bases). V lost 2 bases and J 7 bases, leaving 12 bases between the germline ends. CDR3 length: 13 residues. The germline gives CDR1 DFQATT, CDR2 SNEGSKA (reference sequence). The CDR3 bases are TGCAGTGCTAGAACGGGAACGGAGAATGAGCAGTTCTTC. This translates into CSARTGTENEQFF.

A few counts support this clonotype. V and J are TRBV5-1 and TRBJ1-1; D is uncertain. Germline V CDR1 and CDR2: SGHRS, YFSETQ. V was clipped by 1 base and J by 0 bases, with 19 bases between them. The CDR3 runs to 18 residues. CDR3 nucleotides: TGCGCCAGCAGCTTGTTGGGTCTAGGACTTTACATGAACACTGAAGCTTTCTTT. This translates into CASSLLGLGLYMNTEAFF.

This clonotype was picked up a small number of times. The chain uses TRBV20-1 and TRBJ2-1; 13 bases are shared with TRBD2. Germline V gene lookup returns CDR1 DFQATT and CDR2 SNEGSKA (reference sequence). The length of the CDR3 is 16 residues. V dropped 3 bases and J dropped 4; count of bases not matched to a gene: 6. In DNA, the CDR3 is TGCAGTGCTAGGGGGGGGACTAGCGGGATTTACAATGAGCAGTTCTTC. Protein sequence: CSARGGTSGIYNEQFF.

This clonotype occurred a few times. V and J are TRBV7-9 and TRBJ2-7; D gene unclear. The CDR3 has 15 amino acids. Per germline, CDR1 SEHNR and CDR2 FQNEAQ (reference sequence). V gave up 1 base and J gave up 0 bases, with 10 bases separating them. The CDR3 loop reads CASSLGMGSSYEQYF. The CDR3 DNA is TGTGCCAGCAGCTTAGGGATGGGAAGCTCCTACGAGCAGTACTTC.

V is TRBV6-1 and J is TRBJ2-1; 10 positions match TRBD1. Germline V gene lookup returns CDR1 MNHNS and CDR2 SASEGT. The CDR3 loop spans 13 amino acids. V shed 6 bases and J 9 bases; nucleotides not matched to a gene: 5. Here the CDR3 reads CASRRTGGSEQFF. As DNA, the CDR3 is TGTGCCAGCAGACGGACAGGGGGGAGTGAGCAGTTCTTC.

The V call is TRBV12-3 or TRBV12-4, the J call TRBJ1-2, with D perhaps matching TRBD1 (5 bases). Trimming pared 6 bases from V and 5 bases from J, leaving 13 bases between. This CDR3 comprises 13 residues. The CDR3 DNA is TGTGCCAGCAGAACAACGACAGCTTATGGCTACACCTTC. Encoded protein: CASRTTTAYGYTF.

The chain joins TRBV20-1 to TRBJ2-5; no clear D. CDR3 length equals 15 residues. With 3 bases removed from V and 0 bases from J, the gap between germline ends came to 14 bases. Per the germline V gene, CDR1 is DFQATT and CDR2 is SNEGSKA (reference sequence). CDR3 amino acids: CSASPGLGHQETQYF. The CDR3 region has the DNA TGCAGTGCTAGTCCGGGCCTCGGCCACCAAGAGACCCAGTACTTC.

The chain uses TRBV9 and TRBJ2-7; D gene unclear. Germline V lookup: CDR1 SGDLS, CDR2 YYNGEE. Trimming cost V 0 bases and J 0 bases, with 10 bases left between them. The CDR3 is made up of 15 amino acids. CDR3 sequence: CASSVGMGSSYEQYF. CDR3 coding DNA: TGTGCCAGCAGCGTAGGAATGGGTAGCTCCTACGAGCAGTACTTC.

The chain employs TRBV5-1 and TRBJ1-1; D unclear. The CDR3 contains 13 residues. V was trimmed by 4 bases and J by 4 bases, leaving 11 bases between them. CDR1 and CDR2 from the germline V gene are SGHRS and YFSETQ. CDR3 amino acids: CASSVGGFTEAFF. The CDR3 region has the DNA TGCGCCAGCAGCGTTGGAGGGTTCACTGAAGCTTTCTTT.

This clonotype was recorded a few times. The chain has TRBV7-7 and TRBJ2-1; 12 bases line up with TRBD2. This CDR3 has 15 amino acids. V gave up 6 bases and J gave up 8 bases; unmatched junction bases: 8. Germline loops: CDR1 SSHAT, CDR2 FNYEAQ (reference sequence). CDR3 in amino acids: CASSSGLAGSDEQFF. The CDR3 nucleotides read TGTGCCAGCAGTTCCGGACTAGCGGGATCGGATGAGCAGTTCTTC.